The next 10 T cell receptor beta chains were all read from a single sample in a study of beta chain features in type 1 diabetes. Broader study findings: Significant though moderate, a shortening of TCRB CDR3s appeared in all four CD4+ subsets of Type 1 diabetes patients.

Isolated RNA was reverse transcribed in full, so expressed TCRB transcripts were sequenced. Repertoires were generated with immunoSEQ multiplex PCR, while TCRdb's copy carries only in-frame clones and drops some. The profile shows approximately 150,000 clones, approximately 13% of them singletons. The antigens of these receptors remain unknown. Sequencing input: central memory CD4+ T cells from blood. These receptors were obtained from a man between 18 and 35 years old with type 1 diabetes.

The J gene is TRBJ1-6, the V gene TRBV4-1; D is perhaps TRBD1 (5 bases). V was shortened by 5 bases and J by 15 bases, with 26 bases between the two germline ends. The length of the CDR3 is 16 residues. Germline assignment: CDR1 MGHRA and CDR2 YSYEKL. Here the CDR3 DNA reads TGCGCCAGCAGCGACCCACCTCGGGACGCGGGAAATCTCCTCCACTTT. It codes for CASSDPPRDAGNLLHF.

The table lists this clone with a few counts. This chain links TRBV7-9 with TRBJ1-1; unclear D gene. This CDR3 comprises 14 residues. From germline, CDR1 is SEHNR and CDR2 FQNEAQ (reference sequence). Between the trimmed V and J ends, which lost 2 bases and 1 base, there was a span of 8 bases. Here the CDR3 reads CASSLMSSNTEAFF. As DNA, the CDR3 is TGTGCCAGCAGCTTAATGTCTTCGAACACTGAAGCTTTCTTT.

The table lists this clone with a few counts. This sequence joins TRBV11-2 and TRBJ2-5; D is possibly TRBD2 (6 bases). Germline lookup yields CDR1 SGHAT and CDR2 FQNNGV. The length of the CDR3 is 15 residues. V shed 1 base and J shed 5 bases, with 14 bases lying between them. The CDR3 region is CASSLATSRTETQYF. The CDR3 coding sequence is TGTGCCAGCAGCTTAGCGACTAGTAGAACGGAGACCCAGTACTTC.

At least ten counts were recorded for this clone. The chain has TRBV29-1 and TRBJ2-1, with 11 bases identical to TRBD1. Trimming removed 6 bases from V and 9 bases from J; junction bases left unmatched: 4. The germline gives CDR1 SQVTM, CDR2 ANQGSEA. The CDR3 spans 12 residues. CDR3 nucleotides: TGCAGCGTCCGGACAGGGGGCAGTGAGCAGTTCTTC. Translated: CSVRTGGSEQFF.

This clone was seen only a few times. The CDR3 DNA reads TGTGCCAGCAGCGGGACGGCCCAACAGAAGCAGTACTTC. It translates to CASSGTAQQKQYF. The V call is TRBV9, the J call TRBJ2-7, with D uncertain. Between the trimmed V and J ends, which lost 3 bases and 8 bases, there was a span of 15 bases. CDR3 length: 13 amino acids. CDR1 and CDR2 from the germline V gene are SGDLS and YYNGEE.

In this sample, this clone turned up a few times. V usage is TRBV7-2 and J usage is TRBJ1-3; no clear D gene. Germline CDR1 SGHTA, CDR2 FQGNSA. The V end lost 8 bases, the J end lost 0 bases, and 8 bases lay between the germline ends. The CDR3 spans 13 residues. CDR3 protein: CASRTFSGNTIYF. CDR3 bases: TGTGCCAGCCGCACATTCTCTGGAAACACCATATATTTT.

The rearrangement uses TRBV2 and TRBJ2-4; tentative D call: TRBD2 (5 bases). The V end lost 8 bases, the J end lost 0 bases, and 11 bases lay between the germline ends. CDR3 length equals 14 residues. From germline, CDR1 is SNHLY and CDR2 FYNNEI. For the CDR3, the DNA is TGTGCCAGCGGACTGACGATAGCCAAAAACATTCAGTACTTC. It translates to CASGLTIAKNIQYF.

This clone came up a few times. Other DNA sequences in this sample translate to the same CDR3. The V gene is TRBV30, the J gene TRBJ2-7, with 9 bases that match TRBD1. With 4 bases clipped from V and 3 bases from J, the junction kept 1 base outside the gene matches. This CDR3 has 12 amino acids. Germline CDR1 is GTSNPN and CDR2 is SVGIG (reference sequence). The CDR3 sequence is CAWKGQGYEQYF. CDR3 in DNA: TGTGCCTGGAAGGGACAGGGCTACGAGCAGTACTTC.

Only a few counts were recorded for this clone. The chain is built from TRBV11-2 and TRBJ1-4, with a tentative D call TRBD1 (5 bases). There are 12 residues in the CDR3. Germline V gene sequence: CDR1 SGHAT, CDR2 FQNNGV. Deletions cut 4 bases from V and 14 bases from J, with 14 bases between. The CDR3 spells CASSSLDDSLFF. Written as DNA, the CDR3 is TGTGCCAGCAGCTCACTCGATGACAGTCTGTTTTTT.

A word on this clone: Relative to the germline gene, one junction end is altered; a read error may explain this. The V call is TRBV4-1, the J call TRBJ2-1, with D uncertain. Germline-derived CDR1 and CDR2 are MGHRA and YSYEKL. CDR3 length equals 13 residues. CDR3 sequence: CASSRQDKDEQFF. CDR3 coding DNA: TGTGCCAGCAGCCGCCAGGATAAGGATGAGCAGTTCTTC.